This TCR beta chain was sequenced for a study of memory CD4+ T cells and cytomegalovirus serostatus. Study-wide points: CD4+ memory repertoires contained 67 of 164 reported CMV TCRbeta sequences.

The sort gate was single viable CD3+CD4+CD8-CD45RO+ cells for memory CD4+ T cells. The assay was immunoSEQ multiplex PCR, and TCRdb's table has in-frame clones only and misses some. The sample lists some 95,000 clones; 80% were seen once. With 2 bases removed from V and 2 bases from J, the gap between germline ends came to 7 bases. The germline V gene encodes CDR1 SGHRS and CDR2 YFSETQ. This CDR3 contains 13 residues. About this clone itself: Its antigen is not identified.

The rearrangement links TRBV5-1 to TRBJ2-5; TRBD1 might be the D (5 bases). Input material: memory CD4+ T cells from blood. The clonotype was recovered from an adult in good health and CMV-seropositive. CDR3 protein: CASSFSGQETQYF. The DNA for the CDR3 is TGCGCCAGCAGCTTCTCAGGGCAAGAGACCCAGTACTTC.